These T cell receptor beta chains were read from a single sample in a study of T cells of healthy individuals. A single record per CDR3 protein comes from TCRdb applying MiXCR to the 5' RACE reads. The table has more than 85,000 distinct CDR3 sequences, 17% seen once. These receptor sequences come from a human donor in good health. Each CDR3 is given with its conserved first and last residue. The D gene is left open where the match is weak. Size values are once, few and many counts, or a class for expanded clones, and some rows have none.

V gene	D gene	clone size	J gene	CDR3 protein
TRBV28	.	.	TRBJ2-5	CASSLPGGTQETQYF
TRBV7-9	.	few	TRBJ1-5	CASSLAGSNQPQHF
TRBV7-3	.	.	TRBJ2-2	CASSKKRGTGELFF
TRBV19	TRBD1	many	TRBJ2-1	CASSWTGWNEQFF
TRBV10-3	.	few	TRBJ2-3	CAISEGRKDTQYF
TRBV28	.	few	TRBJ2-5	CASSLHIETQYF
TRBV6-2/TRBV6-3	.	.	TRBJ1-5	CASTLEGTGNQPQHF
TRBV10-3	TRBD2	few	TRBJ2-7	CAISDGEGEQYF
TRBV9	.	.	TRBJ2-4	CASSVEWGMGNIQYF
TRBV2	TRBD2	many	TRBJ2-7	CASIRLAGGEQYF
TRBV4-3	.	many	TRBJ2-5	CASSQDRAAEETQYF
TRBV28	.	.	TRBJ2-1	CASSFGRISRNEQFF
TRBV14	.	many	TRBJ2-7	CASSPNLRTVRQSPGFHEQYF
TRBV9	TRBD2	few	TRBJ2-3	CASSARTSGRIIDTQYF
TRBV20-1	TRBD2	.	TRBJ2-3	CSASAPGGPSTDTQYF
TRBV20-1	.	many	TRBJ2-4	CSARGGSTGIQYF
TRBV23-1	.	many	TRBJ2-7	CASSQSIGIPRDPLTYEQYF
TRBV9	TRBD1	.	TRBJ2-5	CASSAWDRVQETQYF
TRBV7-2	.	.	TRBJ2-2	CASSSGPGGVAGELFF
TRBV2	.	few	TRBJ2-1	CASRRDAAGEQFF
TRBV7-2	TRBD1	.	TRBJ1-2	CASSAHRGSGYTF
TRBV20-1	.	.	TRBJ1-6	CSAGRGRANSPLHF
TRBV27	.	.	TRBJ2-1	CASSRDGEYNEQFF
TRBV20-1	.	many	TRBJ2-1	CSARITGVTYNEQFF
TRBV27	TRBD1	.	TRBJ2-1	CASRPTGGSYNEQFF
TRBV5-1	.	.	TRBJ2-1	CASSPSVREQFF
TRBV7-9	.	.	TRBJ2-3	CASSLGRRGGSTDTQYF